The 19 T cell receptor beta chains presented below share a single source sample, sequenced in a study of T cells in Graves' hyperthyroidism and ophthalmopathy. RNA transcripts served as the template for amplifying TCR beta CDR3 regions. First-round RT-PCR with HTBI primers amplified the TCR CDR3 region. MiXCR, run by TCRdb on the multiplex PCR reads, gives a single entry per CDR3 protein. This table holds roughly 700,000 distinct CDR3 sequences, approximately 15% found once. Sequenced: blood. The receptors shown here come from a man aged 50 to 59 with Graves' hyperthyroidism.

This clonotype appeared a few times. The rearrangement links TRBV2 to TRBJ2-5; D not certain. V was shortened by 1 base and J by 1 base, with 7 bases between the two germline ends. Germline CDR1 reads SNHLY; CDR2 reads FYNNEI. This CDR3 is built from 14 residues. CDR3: CASSEGIRQETQYF. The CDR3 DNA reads TGTGCCAGCAGTGAAGGGATACGCCAAGAGACCCAGTACTTC.

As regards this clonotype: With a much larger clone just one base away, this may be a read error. CDR3 sequence: CASSLMLNTGELFF. CDR3 in DNA: TGTGCCAGCAGCTTAATGCTGAACACCGGGGAGCTGTTTTTT. The chain recombines TRBV7-3 with TRBJ2-2, with D unresolved. The V gene's germline CDR1 is SGHTA and CDR2 FQGTGA. This CDR3 is built from 14 residues. V was shortened by 1 base and J by 1 base, with 4 bases between the two germline ends.

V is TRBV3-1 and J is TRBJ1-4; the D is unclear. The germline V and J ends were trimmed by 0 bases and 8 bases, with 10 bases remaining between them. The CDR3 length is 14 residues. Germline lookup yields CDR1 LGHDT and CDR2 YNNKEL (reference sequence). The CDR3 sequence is CASSQDHLREKLFF. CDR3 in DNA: TGTGCCAGCAGCCAAGATCACTTACGGGAAAAACTGTTTTTT.

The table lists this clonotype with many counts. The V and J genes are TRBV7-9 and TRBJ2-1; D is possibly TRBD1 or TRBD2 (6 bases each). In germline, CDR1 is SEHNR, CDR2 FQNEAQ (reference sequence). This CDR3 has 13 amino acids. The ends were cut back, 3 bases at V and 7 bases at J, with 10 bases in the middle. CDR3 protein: CASSFRGQNEQFF. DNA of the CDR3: TGTGCCAGCAGCTTTCGGGGGCAGAATGAGCAGTTCTTC.

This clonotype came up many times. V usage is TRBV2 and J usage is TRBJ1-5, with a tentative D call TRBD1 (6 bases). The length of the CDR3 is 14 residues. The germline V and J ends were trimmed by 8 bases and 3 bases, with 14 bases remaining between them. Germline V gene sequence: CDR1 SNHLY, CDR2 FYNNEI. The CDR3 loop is CASGRQGHNQPQHF. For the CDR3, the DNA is TGTGCCAGCGGACGGCAGGGACACAATCAGCCCCAGCATTTT. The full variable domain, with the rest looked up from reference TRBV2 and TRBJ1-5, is EPEVTQTPSHQVTQMGQEVILRCVPISNHLYFYWYRQILGQKVEFLVSFYNNEISEKSEIFDDQFSVERPDGSNFTLKIRSTKLEDSAMYFCASGRQGHNQPQHFGDGTRLSIL.

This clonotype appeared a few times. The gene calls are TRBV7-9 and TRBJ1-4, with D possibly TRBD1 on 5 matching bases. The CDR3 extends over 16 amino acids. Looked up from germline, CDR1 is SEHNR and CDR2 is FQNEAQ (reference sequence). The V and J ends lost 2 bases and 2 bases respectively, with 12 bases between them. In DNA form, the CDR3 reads TGTGCCAGCAGCTTACCGCGGGGACGGACTAATGAAAAACTGTTTTTT. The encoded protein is CASSLPRGRTNEKLFF.

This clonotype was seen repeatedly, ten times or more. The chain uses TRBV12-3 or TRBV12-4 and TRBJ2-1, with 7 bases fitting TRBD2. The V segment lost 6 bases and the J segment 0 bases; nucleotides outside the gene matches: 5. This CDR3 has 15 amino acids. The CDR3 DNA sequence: TGTGCCAGCAGGGCGGGGGAGAGCTCCTACAATGAGCAGTTCTTC. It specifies CASRAGESSYNEQFF.

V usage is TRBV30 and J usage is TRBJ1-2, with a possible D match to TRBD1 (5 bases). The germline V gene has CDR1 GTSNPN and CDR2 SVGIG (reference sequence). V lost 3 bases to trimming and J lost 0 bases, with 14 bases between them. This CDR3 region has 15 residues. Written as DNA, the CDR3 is TGTGCCTGGAGAGGGTTCGACAGTTCTAACTATGGCTACACCTTC. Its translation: CAWRGFDSSNYGYTF. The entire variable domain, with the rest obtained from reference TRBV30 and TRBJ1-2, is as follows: SQTIHQWPATLVQPVGSPLSLECTVEGTSNPNLYWYRQAAGRGLQLLFYSVGIGQISSEVPQNLSASRPQDRQFILSSKKLLLSDSGFYLCAWRGFDSSNYGYTFGSGTRLTVV.

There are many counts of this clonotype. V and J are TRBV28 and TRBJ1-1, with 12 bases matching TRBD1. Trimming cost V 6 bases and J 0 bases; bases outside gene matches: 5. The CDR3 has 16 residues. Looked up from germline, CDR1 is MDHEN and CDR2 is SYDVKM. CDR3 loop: CASRRDRGPVNTEAFF. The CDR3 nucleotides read TGTGCCAGCAGGAGGGACAGGGGGCCGGTGAACACTGAAGCTTTCTTT.

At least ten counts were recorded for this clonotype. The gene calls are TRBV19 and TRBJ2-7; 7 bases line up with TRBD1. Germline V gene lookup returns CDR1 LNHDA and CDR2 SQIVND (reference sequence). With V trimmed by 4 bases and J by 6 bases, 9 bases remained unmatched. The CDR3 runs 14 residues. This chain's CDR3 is CASSRGNRGSEQYF. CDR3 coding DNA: TGTGCCAGTAGTAGGGGGAACAGGGGCAGCGAGCAGTACTTC.

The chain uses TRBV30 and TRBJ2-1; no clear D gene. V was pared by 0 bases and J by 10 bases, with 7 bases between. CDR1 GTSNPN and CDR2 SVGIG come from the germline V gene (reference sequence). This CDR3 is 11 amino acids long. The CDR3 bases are TGTGCCTGGAGTGTACGGTGGGAGCAGTTCTTC. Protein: CAWSVRWEQFF.

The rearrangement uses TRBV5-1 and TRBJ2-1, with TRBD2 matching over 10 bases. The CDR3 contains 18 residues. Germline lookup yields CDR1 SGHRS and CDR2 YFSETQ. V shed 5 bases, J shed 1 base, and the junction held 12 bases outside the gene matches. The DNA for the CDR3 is TGCGCCAGCAGGGCGGCTAGCGGGAGTATTAGGTCCTACAATGAGCAGTTCTTC. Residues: CASRAASGSIRSYNEQFF.

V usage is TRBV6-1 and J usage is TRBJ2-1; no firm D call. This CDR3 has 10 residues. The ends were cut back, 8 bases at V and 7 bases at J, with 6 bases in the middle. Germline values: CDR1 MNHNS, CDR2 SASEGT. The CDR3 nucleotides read TGTGCCAGCGCGCGGAATGAGCAGTTCTTC. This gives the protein CASARNEQFF.

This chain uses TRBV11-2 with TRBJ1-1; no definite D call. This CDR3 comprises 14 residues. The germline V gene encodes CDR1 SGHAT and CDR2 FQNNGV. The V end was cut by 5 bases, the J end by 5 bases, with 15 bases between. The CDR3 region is CASSNTGLGTEAFF. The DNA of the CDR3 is TGTGCCAGCAGCAACACGGGCCTGGGGACTGAAGCTTTCTTT. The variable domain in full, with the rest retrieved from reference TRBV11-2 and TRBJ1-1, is EAGVAQSPRYKIIEKRQSVAFWCNPISGHATLYWYQQILGQGPKLLIQFQNNGVVDDSQLPKDRFSAERLKGVDSTLKIQPAKLEDSAVYLCASSNTGLGTEAFFGQGTRLTVV.

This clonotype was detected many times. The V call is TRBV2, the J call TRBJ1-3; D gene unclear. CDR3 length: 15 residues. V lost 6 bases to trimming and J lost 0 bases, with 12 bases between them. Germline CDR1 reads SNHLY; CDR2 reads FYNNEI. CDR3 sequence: CASSWYTSSGNTIYF. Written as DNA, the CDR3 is TGTGCCAGCAGCTGGTATACAAGCTCTGGAAACACCATATATTTT.

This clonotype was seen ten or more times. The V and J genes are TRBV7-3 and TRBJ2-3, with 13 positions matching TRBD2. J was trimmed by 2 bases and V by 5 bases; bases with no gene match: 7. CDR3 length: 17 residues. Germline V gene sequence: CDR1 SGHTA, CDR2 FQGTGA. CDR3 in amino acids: CASSDRLAGGPTDTQYF. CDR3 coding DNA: TGTGCCAGCAGCGATCGACTAGCGGGAGGACCCACAGATACGCAGTATTTT.

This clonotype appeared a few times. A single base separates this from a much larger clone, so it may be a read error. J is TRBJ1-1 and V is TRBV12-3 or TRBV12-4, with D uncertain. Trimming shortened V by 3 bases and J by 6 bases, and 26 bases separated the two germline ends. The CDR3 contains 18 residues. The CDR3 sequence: CASSFYQSMSVQASEAFF. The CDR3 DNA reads TGTGCCAGCAGTTTCTACCAGTCCATGTCCGTACAAGCGTCTGAAGCTTTCTTT.

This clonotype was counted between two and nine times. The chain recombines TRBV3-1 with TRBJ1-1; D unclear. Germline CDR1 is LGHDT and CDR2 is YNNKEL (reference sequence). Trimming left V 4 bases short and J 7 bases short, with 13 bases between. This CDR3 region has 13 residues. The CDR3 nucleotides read TGTGCCAGCAGCCTTCTGGTGGGTGTTGAAGCTTTCTTT. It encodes CASSLLVGVEAFF.

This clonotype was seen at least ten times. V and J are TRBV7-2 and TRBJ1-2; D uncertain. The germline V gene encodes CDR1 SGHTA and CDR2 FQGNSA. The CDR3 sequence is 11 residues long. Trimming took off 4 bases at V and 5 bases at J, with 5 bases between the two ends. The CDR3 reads CASSYAYGYTF. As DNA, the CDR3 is TGTGCCAGCAGCTACGCATATGGCTACACCTTC.